The 3 T cell receptor beta chains below come from one sample, sequenced in a study of cytomegalovirus exposure and HLA in healthy donors. Both 60 Vbeta primers and 13 Jbeta primers went into the PCR. Clones were read by immunoSEQ multiplex PCR, and TCRdb kept only the in-frame ones, dropping some. This repertoire shows about 93,000 clones, about 78% found once; its top ten account for less than 3.5%. The material sequenced was PBMCs. Receptors were obtained from a woman in her 40s in good health and CMV-seronegative.

This rearrangement joins TRBV5-1 to TRBJ2-5; D may be TRBD1 (6 bases). The CDR3 loop spans 13 amino acids. Germline CDR1 is SGHRS and CDR2 is YFSETQ. The V and J ends lost 4 bases and 5 bases respectively, with 12 bases between them. CDR3 DNA sequence: TGCGCCAGCAGCAGTACAGGGTTGGAGACCCAGTACTTC. Its protein product is CASSSTGLETQYF. Variable domain in full (rest from reference TRBV5-1 and TRBJ2-5): KAGVTQTPRYLIKTRGQQVTLSCSPISGHRSVSWYQQTPGQGLQFLFEYFSETQRNKGNFPGRFSGRQFSNSRSEMNVSTLELGDSALYLCASSSTGLETQYFGPGTRLLVL.

This clone is a singleton in its sample. The genes are TRBV7-8 and TRBJ2-5; weak D call: TRBD2 (5 bases). Judging by the DNA end, TRBJ2-7 fits better; the J call may be wrong. Germline V gene lookup returns CDR1 SGHVS and CDR2 FQNEAQ. The CDR3 covers 13 residues. This chain's CDR3 is CATLELEPYEQYF. DNA for the CDR3: TGTGCCACGCTTGAACTAGAGCCCTACGAGCAGTACTTC.

This clone came up once. This rearrangement joins TRBV28 to TRBJ2-7; 10 positions agree with TRBD2. Trimming removed 6 bases from V and 3 bases from J; junction bases left unmatched: 5. This CDR3 comprises 14 residues. CDR1 is MDHEN and CDR2 is SYDVKM in the germline V gene. DNA of the CDR3: TGTGCCAGCAGCCCTAGCGGGAGTGTCTACGAGCAGTACTTC. Its translation is CASSPSGSVYEQYF.